This TCR beta chain was profiled in a study of regulatory T cells in long-lasting Graves disease. Study-wide points: Among the persistent patients, 2,741 public clonotypes were shared, more than the approximately 1,000 shared among new patients. Only peripheral blood was studied, not thyroid tissue.

Construction of TCR beta libraries relied on iRepertoire HTBI primers and on Arm-PCR targeting CDR3 regions. Source study methods: Identification across samples found about 65 TRBV and about 13 TRBJ segments. TCRdb passed the multiplex PCR reads through MiXCR, listing each CDR3 protein once. The authors' filters were not applied to this entry. The data hold roughly 430,000 distinct CDR3 sequences, with roughly 23% observed a single time. There are many counts of this clonotype. What it binds is not known. This sample's time point: persistent/refractory GD, antithyroid drugs over 5 years with positive TRAb. RNA from PBMCs was the source of the TCR library. The sequenced sample was peripheral blood mononuclear cells (PBMCs), obtained when the disease was refractory, from a patient treated with antithyroid drugs. This clonotype originated in a female donor with Graves disease.

The CDR3 sequence: CASSQDRYSPLHF. In DNA form, the CDR3 reads TGCGCCAGCAGCCAGGACAGGTACTCACCCCTCCACTTT. The V gene is TRBV5-1, the J gene TRBJ1-6; TRBD1 aligns across 7 bases. Germline V lookup: CDR1 SGHRS, CDR2 YFSETQ. This CDR3 spans 13 amino acids. The junction had 5 bases not matched to a gene; V was cut back by 4 bases and J by 10 bases.